This TCR beta chain was profiled in a study of blood T cell repertoires in COVID-19. On the study more broadly: Specimens from acute and convalescent COVID-19 originated in the United States, Italy and Spain. In each case, the material was cDNA or gDNA derived from T cells, B-cell-depleted T cells, or PBMCs.

Original processing methods: It was from reference gene primer amplification that nucleated cell counts were estimated. The repertoire was sequenced with immunoSEQ multiplex PCR; TCRdb's copy has only in-frame clones and lacks some. V, J and clone size are taken as reported in that table, and D and trimming were inferred from the DNA itself. Of about 250,000 clones listed, around four fifths are singletons. The CDR3 consists of 15 residues. The germline V gene has CDR1 SGHNT and CDR2 YYREEE (reference sequence). V lost 2 bases to trimming and J lost 5 bases; unmatched junction nucleotides: 4. The sequenced sample was peripheral blood. The origin of this receptor is a man aged 40-49 years with active or convalescent COVID-19. This rearrangement joins TRBV5-4 to TRBJ2-2; 9 bases line up with TRBD2. The chain's CDR3 is CASSFPSGVTGELFF. CDR3 DNA sequence: TGTGCCAGCAGCTTCCCTAGCGGGGTTACCGGGGAGCTGTTTTTT.